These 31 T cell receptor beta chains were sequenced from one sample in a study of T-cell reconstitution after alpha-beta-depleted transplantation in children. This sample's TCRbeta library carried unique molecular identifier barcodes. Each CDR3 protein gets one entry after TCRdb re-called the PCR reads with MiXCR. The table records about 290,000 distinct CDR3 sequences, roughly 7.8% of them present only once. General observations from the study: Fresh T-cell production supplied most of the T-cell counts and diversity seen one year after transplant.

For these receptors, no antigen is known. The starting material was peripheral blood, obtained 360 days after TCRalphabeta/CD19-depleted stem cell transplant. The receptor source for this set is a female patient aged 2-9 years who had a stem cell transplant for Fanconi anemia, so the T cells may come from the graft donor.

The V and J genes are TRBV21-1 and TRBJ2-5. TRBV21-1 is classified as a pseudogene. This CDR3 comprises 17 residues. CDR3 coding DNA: TGTGCCAGCAGCAAGGGGTCGACTCCGAAAAGCCAAGAGACCCAGTACTTC. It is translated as CASSKGSTPKSQETQYF.

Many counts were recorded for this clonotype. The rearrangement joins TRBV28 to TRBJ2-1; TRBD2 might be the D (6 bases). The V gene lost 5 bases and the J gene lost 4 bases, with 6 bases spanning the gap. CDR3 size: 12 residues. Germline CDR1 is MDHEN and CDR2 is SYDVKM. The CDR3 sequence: CASSGLYNEQFF. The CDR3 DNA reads TGTGCCAGCAGTGGACTATACAATGAGCAGTTCTTC.

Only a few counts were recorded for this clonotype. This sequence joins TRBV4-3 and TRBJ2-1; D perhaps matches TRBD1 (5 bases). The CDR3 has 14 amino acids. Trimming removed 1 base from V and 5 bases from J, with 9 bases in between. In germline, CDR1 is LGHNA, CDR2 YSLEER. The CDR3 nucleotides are TGCGCCAGCAGCCAAGGACAGCCTGACAATGAGCAGTTCTTC. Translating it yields CASSQGQPDNEQFF.

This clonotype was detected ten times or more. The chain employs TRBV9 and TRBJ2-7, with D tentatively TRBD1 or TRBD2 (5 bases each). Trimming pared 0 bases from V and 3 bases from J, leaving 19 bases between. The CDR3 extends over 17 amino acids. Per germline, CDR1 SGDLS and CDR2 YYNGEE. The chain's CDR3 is CASSVDWRQGNYYEQYF. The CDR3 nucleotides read TGTGCCAGCAGCGTAGATTGGAGGCAGGGAAACTACTACGAGCAGTACTTC.

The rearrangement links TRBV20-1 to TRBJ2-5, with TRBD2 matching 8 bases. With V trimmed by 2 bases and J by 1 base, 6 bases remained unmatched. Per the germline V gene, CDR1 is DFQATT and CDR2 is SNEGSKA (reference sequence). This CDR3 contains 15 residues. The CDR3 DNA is TGCAGTGCTAGAAGAGCGGGGGCGCGCCAAGAGACCCAGTACTTC. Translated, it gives CSARRAGARQETQYF.

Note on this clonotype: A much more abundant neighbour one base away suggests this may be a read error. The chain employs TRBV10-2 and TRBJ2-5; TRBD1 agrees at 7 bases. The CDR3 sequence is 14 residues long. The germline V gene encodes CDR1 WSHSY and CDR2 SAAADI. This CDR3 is CASSVGTAKEAQYF. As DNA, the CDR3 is TGCGCCAGCAGCGTCGGGACAGCGAAAGAGGCCCAGTACTTC.

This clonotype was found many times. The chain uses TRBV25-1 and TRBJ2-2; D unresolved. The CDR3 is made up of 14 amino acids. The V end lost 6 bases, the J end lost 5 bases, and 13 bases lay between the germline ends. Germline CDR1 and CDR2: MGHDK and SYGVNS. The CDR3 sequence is CASSSFGDTGELFF. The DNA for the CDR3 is TGTGCCAGCAGCTCATTTGGGGATACCGGGGAGCTGTTTTTT.

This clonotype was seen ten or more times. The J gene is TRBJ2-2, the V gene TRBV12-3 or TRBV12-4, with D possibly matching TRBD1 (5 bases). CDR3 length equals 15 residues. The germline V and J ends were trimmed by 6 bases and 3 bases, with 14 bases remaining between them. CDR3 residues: CASSERTPYTGELFF. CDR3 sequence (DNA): TGTGCCAGCAGCGAACGGACACCCTACACCGGGGAGCTGTTTTTT.

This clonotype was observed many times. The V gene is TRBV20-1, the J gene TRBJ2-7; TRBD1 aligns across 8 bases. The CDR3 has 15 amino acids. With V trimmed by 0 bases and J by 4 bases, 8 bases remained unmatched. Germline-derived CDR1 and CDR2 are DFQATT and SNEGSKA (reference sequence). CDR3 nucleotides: TGCAGTGCTAGAGATTTAGCGACAGGGGCTTACGAGCAGTACTTC. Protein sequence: CSARDLATGAYEQYF.

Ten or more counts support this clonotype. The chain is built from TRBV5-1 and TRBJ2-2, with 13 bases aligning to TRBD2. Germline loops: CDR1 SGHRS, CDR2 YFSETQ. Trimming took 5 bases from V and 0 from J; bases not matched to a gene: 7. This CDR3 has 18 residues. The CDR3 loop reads CASRPGLAGTSNTGELFF. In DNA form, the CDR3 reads TGCGCCAGCAGACCGGGACTAGCGGGGACCTCGAACACCGGGGAGCTGTTTTTT.

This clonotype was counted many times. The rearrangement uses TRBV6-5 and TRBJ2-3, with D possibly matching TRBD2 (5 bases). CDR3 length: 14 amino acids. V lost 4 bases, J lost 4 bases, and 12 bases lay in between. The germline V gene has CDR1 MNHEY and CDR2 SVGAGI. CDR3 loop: CASSSGMRADTQYF. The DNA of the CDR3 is TGTGCCAGCAGTTCCGGGATGAGGGCAGATACGCAGTATTTT.

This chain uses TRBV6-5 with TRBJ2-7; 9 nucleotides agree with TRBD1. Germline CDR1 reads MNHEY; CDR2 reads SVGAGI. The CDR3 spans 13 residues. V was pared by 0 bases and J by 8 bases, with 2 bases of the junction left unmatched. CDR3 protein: CASSYSDRGKQYF. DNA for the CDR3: TGTGCCAGCAGTTACTCAGACAGGGGGAAGCAGTACTTC.

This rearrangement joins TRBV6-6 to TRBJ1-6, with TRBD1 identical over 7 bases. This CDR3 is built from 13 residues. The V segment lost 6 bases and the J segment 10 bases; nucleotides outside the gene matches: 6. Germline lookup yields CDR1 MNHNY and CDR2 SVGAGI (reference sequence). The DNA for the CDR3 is TGTGCCAGCAGCATCAGGGGGAAATCACCCCTCCACTTT. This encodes CASSIRGKSPLHF.

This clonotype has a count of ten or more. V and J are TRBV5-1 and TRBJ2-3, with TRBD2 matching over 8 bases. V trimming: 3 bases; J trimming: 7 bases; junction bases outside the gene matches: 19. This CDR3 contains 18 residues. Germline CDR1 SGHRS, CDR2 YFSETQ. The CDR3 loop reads CASSSAPQAVSGGNTQYF. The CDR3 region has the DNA TGCGCCAGCAGCTCAGCCCCCCAAGCCGTCAGCGGGGGAAATACGCAGTATTTT.

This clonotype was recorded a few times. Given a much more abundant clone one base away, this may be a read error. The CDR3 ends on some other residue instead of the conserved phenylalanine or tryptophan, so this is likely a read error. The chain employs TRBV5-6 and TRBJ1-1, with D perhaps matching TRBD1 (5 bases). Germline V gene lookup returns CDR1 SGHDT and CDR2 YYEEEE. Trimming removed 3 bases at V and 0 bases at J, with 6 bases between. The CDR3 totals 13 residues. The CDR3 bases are TGTGCCAGCAGCTGGGACCTGAACACTGAAGCTTTCTGT. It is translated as CASSWDLNTEAFC.

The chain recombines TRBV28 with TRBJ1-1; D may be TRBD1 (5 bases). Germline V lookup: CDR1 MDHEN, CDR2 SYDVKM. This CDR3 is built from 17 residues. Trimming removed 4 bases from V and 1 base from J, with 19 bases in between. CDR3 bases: TGTGCCAGCAGTTCAGTGGGGATGTGGGGGTGGAACACTGAAGCTTTCTTT. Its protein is CASSSVGMWGWNTEAFF.

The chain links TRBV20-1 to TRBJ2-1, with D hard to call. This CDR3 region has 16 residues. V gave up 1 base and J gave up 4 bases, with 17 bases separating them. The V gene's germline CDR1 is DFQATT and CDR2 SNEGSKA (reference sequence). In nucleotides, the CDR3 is TGCAGTGCTAGAGTGACACGTACGCCACAGTACAATGAGCAGTTCTTC. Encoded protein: CSARVTRTPQYNEQFF.

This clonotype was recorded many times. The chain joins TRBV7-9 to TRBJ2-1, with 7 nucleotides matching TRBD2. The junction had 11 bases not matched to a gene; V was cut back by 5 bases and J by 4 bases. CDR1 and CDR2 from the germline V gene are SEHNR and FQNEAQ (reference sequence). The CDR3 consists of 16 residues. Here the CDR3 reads CASSRPRDYIYNEQFF. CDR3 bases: TGTGCCAGCAGCCGACCCCGGGACTACATTTACAATGAGCAGTTCTTC.

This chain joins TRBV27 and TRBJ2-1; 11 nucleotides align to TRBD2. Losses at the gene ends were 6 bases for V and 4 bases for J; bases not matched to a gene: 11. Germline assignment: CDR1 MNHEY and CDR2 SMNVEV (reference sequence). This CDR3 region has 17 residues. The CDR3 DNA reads TGTGCCAGCAGGAGTAGACTAGCGGGGAATTCATACAATGAGCAGTTCTTC. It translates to CASRSRLAGNSYNEQFF.

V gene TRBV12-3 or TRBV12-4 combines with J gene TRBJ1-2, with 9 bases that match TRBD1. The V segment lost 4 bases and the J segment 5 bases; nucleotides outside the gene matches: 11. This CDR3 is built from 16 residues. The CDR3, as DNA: TGTGCCAGCAGTTCCAGACCGGGACAGGGATGGTATGGCTACACCTTC. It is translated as CASSSRPGQGWYGYTF.

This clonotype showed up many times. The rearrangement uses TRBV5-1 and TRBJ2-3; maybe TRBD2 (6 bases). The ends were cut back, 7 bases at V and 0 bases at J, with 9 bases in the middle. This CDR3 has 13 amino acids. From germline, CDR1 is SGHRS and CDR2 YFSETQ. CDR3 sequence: CASGGESTDTQYF. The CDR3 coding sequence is TGCGCCAGCGGCGGGGAAAGCACAGATACGCAGTATTTT.

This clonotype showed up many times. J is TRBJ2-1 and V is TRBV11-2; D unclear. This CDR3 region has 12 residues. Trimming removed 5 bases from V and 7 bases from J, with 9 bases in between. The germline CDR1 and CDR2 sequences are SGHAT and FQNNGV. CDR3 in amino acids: CASSPTANEQFF. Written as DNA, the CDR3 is TGTGCCAGCAGCCCCACCGCGAATGAGCAGTTCTTC. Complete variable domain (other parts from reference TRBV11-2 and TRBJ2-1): EAGVAQSPRYKIIEKRQSVAFWCNPISGHATLYWYQQILGQGPKLLIQFQNNGVVDDSQLPKDRFSAERLKGVDSTLKIQPAKLEDSAVYLCASSPTANEQFFGPGTRLTVL.

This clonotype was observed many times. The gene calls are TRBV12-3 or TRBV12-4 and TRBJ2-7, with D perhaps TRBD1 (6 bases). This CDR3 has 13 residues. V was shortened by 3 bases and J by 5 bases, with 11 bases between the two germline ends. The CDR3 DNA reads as TGTGCCAGCAGTTTTAGCCCAGGGGACGAGCAGTACTTC. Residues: CASSFSPGDEQYF.

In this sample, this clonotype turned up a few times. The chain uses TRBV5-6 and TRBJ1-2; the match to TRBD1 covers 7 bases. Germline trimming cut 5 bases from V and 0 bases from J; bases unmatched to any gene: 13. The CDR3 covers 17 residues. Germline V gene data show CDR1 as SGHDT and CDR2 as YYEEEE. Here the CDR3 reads CASSTGTAPSSNYGYTF. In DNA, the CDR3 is TGTGCCAGCAGTACCGGGACAGCGCCATCCTCTAACTATGGCTACACCTTC.

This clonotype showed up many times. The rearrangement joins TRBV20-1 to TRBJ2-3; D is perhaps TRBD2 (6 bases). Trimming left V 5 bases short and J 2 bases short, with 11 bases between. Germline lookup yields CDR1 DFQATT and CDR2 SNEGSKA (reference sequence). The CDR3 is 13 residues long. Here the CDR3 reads CSAVAEITDTQYF. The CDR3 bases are TGCAGTGCTGTAGCGGAGATCACAGATACGCAGTATTTT.

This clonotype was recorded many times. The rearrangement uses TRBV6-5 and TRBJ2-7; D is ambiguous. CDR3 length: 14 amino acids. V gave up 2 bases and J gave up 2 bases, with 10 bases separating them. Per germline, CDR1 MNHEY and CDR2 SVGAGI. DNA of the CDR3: TGTGCCAGCAGTTACACGACGGCTACCTACGAGCAGTACTTC. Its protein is CASSYTTATYEQYF.

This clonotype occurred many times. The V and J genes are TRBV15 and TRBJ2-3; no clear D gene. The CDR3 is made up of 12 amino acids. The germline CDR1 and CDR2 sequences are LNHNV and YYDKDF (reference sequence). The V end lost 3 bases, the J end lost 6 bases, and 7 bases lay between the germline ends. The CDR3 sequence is CATSRLPDTQYF. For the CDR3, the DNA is TGTGCCACCAGCAGGTTACCGGATACGCAGTATTTT.

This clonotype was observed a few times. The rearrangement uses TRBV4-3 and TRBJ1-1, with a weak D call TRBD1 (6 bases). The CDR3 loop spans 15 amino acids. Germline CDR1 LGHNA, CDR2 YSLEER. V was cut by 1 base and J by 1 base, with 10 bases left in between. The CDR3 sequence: CASSQVSDRNTEAFF. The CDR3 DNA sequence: TGCGCCAGCAGCCAAGTCTCGGACAGGAACACTGAAGCTTTCTTT.

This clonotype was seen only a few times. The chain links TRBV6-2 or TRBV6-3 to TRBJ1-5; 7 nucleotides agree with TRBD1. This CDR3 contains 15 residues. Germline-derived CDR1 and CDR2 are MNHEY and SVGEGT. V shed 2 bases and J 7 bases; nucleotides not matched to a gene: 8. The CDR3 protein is CASSYVEGAGQPQHF. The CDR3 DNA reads TGTGCCAGCAGTTACGTCGAGGGGGCCGGGCAGCCCCAGCATTTT.

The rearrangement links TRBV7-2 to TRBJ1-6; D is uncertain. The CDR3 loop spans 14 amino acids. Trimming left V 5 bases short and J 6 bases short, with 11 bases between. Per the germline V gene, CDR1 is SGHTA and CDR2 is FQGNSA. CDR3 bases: TGTGCCAGCAGCCTCAGTAATAGTAATTCACCCCTCCACTTT. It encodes CASSLSNSNSPLHF.

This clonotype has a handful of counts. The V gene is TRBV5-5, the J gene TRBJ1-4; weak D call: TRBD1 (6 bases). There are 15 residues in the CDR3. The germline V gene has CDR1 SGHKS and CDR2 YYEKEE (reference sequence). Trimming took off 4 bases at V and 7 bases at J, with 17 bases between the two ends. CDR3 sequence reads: CASSLSQGWGEKLFF. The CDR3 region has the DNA TGTGCCAGCAGCCTGTCACAGGGTTGGGGTGAAAAACTGTTTTTT.